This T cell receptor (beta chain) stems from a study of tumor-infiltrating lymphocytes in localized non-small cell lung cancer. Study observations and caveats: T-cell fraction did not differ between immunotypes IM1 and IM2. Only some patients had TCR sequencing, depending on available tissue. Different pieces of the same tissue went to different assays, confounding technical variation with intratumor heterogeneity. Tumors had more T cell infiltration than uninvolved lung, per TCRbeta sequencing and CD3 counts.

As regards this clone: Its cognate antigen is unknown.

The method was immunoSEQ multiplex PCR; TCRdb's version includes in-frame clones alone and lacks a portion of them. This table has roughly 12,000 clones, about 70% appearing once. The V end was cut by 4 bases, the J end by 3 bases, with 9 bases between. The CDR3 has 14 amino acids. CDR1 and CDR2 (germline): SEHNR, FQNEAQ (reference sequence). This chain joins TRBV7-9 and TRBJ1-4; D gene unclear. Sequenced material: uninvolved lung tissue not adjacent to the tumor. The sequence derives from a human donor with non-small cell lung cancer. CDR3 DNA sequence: TGTGCCAGCAGCTCGGACGGGTCTAATGAAAAACTGTTTTTT. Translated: CASSSDGSNEKLFF.